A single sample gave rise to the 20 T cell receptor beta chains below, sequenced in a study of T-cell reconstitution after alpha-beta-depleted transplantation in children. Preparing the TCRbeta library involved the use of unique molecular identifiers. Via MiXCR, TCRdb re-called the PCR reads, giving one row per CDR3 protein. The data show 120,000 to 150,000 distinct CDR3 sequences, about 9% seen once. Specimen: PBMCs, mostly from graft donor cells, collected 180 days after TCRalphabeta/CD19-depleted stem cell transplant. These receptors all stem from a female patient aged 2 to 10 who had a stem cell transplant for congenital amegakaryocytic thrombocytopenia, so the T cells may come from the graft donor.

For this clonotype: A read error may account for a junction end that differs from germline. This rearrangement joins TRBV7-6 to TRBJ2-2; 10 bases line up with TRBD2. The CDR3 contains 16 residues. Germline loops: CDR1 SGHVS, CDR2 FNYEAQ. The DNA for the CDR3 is TGTACCAGCAGTTTCCCGGCTAGCGGGAGCGTCGGGGAGCTATTTTTT. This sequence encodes CTSSFPASGSVGELFF. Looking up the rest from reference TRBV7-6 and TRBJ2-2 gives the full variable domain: GAGVSQSPRYKVTKRGQDVALRCDPISGHVSLYWYRQALGQGPEFLTYFNYEAQQDKSGLPNDRFSAERPEGSISTLTIQRTEQRDSAMYRCTSSFPASGSVGELFFGEGSRLTVL.

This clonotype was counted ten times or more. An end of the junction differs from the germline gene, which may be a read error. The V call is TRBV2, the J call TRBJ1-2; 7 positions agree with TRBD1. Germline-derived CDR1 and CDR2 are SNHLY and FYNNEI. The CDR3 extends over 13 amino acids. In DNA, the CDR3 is TGTGCCAGCCTGGGGATAGTTGACGGGGACAGAAACTTC. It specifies CASLGIVDGDRNF.

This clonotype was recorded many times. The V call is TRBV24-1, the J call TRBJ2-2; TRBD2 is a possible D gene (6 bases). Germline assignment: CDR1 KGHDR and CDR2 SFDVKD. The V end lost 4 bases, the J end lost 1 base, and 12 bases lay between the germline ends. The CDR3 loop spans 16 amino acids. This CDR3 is CATSDATSKNTGELFF. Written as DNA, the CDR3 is TGTGCCACCAGTGACGCCACTAGCAAGAACACCGGGGAGCTGTTTTTT.

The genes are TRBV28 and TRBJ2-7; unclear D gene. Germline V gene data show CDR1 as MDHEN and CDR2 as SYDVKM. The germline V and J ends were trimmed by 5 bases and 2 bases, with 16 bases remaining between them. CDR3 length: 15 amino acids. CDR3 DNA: TGTGCCAGCAGTCCTCCATCAGGATACACCTACGAGCAGTACTTC. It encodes CASSPPSGYTYEQYF. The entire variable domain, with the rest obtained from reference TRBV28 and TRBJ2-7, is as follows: DVKVTQSSRYLVKRTGEKVFLECVQDMDHENMFWYRQDPGLGLRLIYFSYDVKMKEKGDIPEGYSVSREKKERFSLILESASTNQTSMYLCASSPPSGYTYEQYFGPGTRLTVT.

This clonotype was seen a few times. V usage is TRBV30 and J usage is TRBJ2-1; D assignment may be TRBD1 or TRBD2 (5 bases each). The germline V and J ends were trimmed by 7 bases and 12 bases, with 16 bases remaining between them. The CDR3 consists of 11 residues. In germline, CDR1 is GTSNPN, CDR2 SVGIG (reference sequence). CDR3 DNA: TGTGCCTCCTCCACAGGACTTGCGCAGTTCTTC. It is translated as CASSTGLAQFF.

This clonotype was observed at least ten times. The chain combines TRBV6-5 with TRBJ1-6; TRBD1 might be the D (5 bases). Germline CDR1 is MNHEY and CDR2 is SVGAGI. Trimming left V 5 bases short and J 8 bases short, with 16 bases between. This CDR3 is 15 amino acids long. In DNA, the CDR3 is TGTGCCAGCAGTCCAACGGGAGGGGAGTATTCACCCCTCCACTTT. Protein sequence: CASSPTGGEYSPLHF.

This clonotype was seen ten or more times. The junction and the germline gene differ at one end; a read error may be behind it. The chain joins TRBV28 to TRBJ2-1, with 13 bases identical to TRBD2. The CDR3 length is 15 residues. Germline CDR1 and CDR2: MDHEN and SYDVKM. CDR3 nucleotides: TGTGCCAGCAGTTCGGGGCGGGGACTAGCGGGGCCTGCTCTCTTC. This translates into CASSSGRGLAGPALF.

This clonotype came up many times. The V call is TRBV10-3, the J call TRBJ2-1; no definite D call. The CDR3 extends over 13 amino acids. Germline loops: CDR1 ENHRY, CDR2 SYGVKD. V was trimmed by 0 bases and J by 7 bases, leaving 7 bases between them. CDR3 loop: CAISESLLNEQFF. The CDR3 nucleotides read TGTGCCATCAGTGAGTCTCTATTAAATGAGCAGTTCTTC.

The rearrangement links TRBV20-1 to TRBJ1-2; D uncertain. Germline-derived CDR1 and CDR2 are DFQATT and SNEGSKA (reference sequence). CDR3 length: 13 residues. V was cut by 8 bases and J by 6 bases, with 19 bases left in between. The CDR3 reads CSWPADVGNGYTF. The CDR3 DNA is TGCAGTTGGCCGGCGGACGTAGGGAATGGCTACACCTTC.

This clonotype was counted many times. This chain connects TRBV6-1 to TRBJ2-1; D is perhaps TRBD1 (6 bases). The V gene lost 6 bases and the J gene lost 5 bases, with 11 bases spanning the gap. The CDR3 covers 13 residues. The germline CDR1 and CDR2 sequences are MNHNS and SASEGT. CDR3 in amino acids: CASRSRGHNEQFF. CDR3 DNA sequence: TGTGCCAGCAGGTCCAGGGGTCACAATGAGCAGTTCTTC.

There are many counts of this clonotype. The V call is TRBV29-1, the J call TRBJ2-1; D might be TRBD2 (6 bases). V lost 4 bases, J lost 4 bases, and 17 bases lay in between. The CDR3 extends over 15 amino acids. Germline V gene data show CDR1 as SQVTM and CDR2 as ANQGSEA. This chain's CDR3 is CSVVRAGQDYNEQFF. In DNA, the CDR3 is TGCAGCGTTGTCCGGGCGGGGCAGGATTACAATGAGCAGTTCTTC.

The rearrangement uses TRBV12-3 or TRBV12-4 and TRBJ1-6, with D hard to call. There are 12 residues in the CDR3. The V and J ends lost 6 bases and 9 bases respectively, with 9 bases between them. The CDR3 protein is CASSNQFSPLHF. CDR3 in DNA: TGTGCCAGCAGCAACCAGTTTTCACCCCTCCACTTT.

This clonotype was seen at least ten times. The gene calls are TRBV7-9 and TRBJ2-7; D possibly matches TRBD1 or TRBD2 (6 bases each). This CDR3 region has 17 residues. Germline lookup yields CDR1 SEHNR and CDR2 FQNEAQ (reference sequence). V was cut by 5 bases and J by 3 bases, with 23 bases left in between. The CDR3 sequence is CASSPRLRGGRDYEQYF. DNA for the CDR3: TGTGCCAGCAGCCCCCGGCTCCGAGGGGGGAGAGACTACGAGCAGTACTTC.

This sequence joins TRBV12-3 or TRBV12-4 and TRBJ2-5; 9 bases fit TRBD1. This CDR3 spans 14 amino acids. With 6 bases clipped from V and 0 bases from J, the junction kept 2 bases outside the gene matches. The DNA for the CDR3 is TGTGCCAGCAGCCGGGACAGGGACCAAGAGACCCAGTACTTC. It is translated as CASSRDRDQETQYF.

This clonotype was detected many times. CDR3 protein: CASSPSTGLNTEAFF. The CDR3 DNA sequence: TGTGCCAGCAGCCCCTCGACAGGGCTGAACACTGAAGCTTTCTTT. The J gene is TRBJ1-1, the V gene TRBV7-8; 7 bases line up with TRBD1. With V trimmed by 5 bases and J by 0 bases, 6 bases remained unmatched. This CDR3 is 15 amino acids long. CDR1 and CDR2 from the germline V gene are SGHVS and FQNEAQ.

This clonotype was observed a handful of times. The CDR3 DNA reads as TGTGCCAGCTCGCCCGGGACCGAACCCTACGAGCAGTACTTC. As protein: CASSPGTEPYEQYF. The V and J genes are TRBV18 and TRBJ2-7; D may be TRBD1 or TRBD2 (5 bases each). The V gene's germline CDR1 is KGHSH and CDR2 LQKENI. CDR3 size: 14 residues. V dropped 6 bases and J dropped 2 bases, with 14 bases sitting between them.

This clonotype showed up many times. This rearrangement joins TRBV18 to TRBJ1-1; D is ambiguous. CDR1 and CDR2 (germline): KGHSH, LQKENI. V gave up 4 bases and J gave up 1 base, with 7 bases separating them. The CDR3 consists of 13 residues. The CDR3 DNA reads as TGTGCCAGCTCACGTGACACGAACACTGAAGCTTTCTTT. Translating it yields CASSRDTNTEAFF.

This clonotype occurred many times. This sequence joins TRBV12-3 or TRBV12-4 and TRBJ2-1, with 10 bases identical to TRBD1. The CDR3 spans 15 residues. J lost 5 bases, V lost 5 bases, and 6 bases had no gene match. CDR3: CASSLGQGDHNEQFF. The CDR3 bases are TGTGCCAGCAGTCTCGGACAGGGGGACCACAATGAGCAGTTCTTC.

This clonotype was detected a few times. Here the CDR3 DNA reads TGTGCCAGCAGCAAGATAAGCGGGAGTGGAACAGATACGCAGTATTTT. Its translation: CASSKISGSGTDTQYF. This chain uses TRBV5-5 with TRBJ2-3; 8 positions match TRBD2. J was trimmed by 3 bases and V by 4 bases; bases with no gene match: 10. CDR3 size: 16 residues. The V gene's germline CDR1 is SGHKS and CDR2 YYEKEE (reference sequence).

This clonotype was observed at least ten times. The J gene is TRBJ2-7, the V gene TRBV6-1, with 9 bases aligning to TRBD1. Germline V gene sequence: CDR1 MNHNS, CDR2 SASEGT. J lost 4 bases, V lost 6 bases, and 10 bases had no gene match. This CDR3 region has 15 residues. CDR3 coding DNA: TGTGCCAGCAGACGCGTCCCGGGACAGGGATACGAGCAGTACTTC. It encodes CASRRVPGQGYEQYF.